This T cell receptor delta chain emerged from a study of gamma-delta chains in newborns, infants, children. On the study more broadly: Microbial exposure reportedly drives polyclonal innate γδ T cell expansion after birth.

TCRdb redid clone calling on the reads using CATT. The data contain fewer than 13,000 delta-chain clones, about 9.4% of them singletons. CDR1 and CDR2 from the germline V gene are GEAIGNYY and EKD. This CDR3 has 15 residues. V lost 0 bases to trimming and J lost 3 bases, with 13 bases between them. The chain combines TRDV2 with TRDJ1; D call uncertain. The TCR comes from a child who was a newborn, infant or young child, either healthy, febrile or measles-vaccinated (not recorded which). The sequencing sample was made of blood. The CDR3 here is CACDTVLWSADKLIF. The CDR3 bases are TGTGCCTGTGACACCGTTCTATGGAGCGCCGATAAACTCATCTTT.